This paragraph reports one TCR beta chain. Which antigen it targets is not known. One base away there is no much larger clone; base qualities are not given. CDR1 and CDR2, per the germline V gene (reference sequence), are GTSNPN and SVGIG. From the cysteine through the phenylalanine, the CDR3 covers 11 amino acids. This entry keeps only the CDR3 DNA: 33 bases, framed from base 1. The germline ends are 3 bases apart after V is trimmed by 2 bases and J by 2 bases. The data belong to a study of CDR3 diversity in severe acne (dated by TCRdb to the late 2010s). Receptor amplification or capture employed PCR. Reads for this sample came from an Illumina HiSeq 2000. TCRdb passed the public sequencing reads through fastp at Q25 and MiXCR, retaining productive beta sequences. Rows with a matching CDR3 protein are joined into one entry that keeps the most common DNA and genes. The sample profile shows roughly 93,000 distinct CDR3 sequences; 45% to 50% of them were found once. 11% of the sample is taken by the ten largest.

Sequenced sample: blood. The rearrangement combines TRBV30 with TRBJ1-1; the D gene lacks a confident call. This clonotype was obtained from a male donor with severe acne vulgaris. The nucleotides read TGTGCCTGGAGTCTCAACACTGAAGCTTTCTTT. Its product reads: CAWSLNTEAFF. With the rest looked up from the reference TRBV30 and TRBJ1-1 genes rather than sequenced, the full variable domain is SQTIHQWPATLVQPVGSPLSLECTVEGTSNPNLYWYRQAAGRGLQLLFYSVGIGQISSEVPQNLSASRPQDRQFILSSKKLLLSDSGFYLCAWSLNTEAFFGQGTRLTVV.